The 22 T cell receptor beta chains below all came from one sample that was sequenced in a study of somatic mutations in cytotoxic T cells in rheumatoid arthritis. Assay: immunoSEQ multiplex PCR; the TCRdb copy retains only in-frame clones and omits some. The sample consists of about 7,000 clones, 60% of them appearing once. Sample: CD8+ T cells sorted from blood. These receptors originate from a woman in her 40s in good health.

V is TRBV27 and J is TRBJ2-7; TRBD1 might be the D (6 bases). The V gene's germline CDR1 is MNHEY and CDR2 SMNVEV (reference sequence). This CDR3 is 16 amino acids long. V was cut by 5 bases and J by 1 base, with 18 bases left in between. The CDR3 reads CASSPETGSLSYEQYF. In nucleotides, the CDR3 is TGTGCCAGCAGTCCGGAGACAGGAAGCCTTTCCTACGAGCAGTACTTC.

This chain joins TRBV6-5 and TRBJ2-5, with D maybe TRBD1 (7 bases). This CDR3 region has 13 residues. Germline CDR1 and CDR2: MNHEY and SVGAGI. The germline V and J ends were trimmed by 5 bases and 3 bases, with 10 bases remaining between them. CDR3 region: CASSTGEEETQYF. The DNA for the CDR3 is TGTGCCAGCAGTACAGGGGAGGAAGAGACCCAGTACTTC.

This clone occurred a few times. The V and J genes are TRBV11-2 and TRBJ2-1; D is undetermined. Trimming cost V 1 base and J 10 bases, with 5 bases left between them. This CDR3 comprises 11 residues. In germline, CDR1 is SGHAT, CDR2 FQNNGV. The CDR3 DNA is TGTGCCAGCAGCTTAGGGGTGGAGCAGTTCTTC. Protein sequence: CASSLGVEQFF.

Note on this clone: The junction differs from germline at one of its ends, possibly a read error. This chain uses TRBV2 with TRBJ2-3; TRBD2 matches at 13 bases. This CDR3 spans 16 amino acids. Germline V gives CDR1 SNHLY, CDR2 FYNNEI. The CDR3 bases are TGTGCCAGCAGTGAAGCTATATCCGGGACTAGCGGGAAGGTTCGGTTT. It encodes CASSEAISGTSGKVRF.

J is TRBJ1-1 and V is TRBV28; D might be TRBD1 (6 bases). CDR3 length: 12 residues. Looked up from germline, CDR1 is MDHEN and CDR2 is SYDVKM. The V end lost 6 bases, the J end lost 6 bases, and 11 bases lay between the germline ends. The CDR3 DNA reads TGTGCCAGCAGCTTCACAGGGTCTGAAGCTTTCTTT. Protein: CASSFTGSEAFF. Looking up the rest from reference TRBV28 and TRBJ1-1 gives the full variable domain: DVKVTQSSRYLVKRTGEKVFLECVQDMDHENMFWYRQDPGLGLRLIYFSYDVKMKEKGDIPEGYSVSREKKERFSLILESASTNQTSMYLCASSFTGSEAFFGQGTRLTVV.

This chain connects TRBV28 to TRBJ1-4; D possibly corresponds to TRBD1 (5 bases). Germline CDR1 and CDR2: MDHEN and SYDVKM. V lost 8 bases, J lost 8 bases, and 21 bases lay in between. This CDR3 contains 15 residues. CDR3 region: CASGIGGGGREKLFF. CDR3 nucleotide sequence: TGTGCCAGCGGCATTGGGGGGGGAGGTCGGGAAAAACTGTTTTTT.

V is TRBV10-2 and J is TRBJ1-2; TRBD1 agrees at 9 bases. V lost 2 bases to trimming and J lost 8 bases; unmatched junction nucleotides: 9. CDR3 length equals 15 residues. In germline, CDR1 is WSHSY, CDR2 SAAADI. The CDR3 loop is CASSETTWTGAGYTF. The DNA for the CDR3 is TGCGCCAGCAGTGAGACAACATGGACAGGGGCCGGCTACACCTTC.

The chain couples TRBV9 to TRBJ1-4; possibly TRBD1 for D (5 bases). Germline V gives CDR1 SGDLS, CDR2 YYNGEE. Trimming cost V 3 bases and J 2 bases, with 17 bases left between them. The length of the CDR3 is 17 residues. Here the CDR3 reads CASSAGLSTGTNEKLFF. The CDR3 nucleotides are TGTGCCAGCAGCGCGGGACTCTCTACGGGCACTAATGAAAAACTGTTTTTT. Based on the CDR3 plus reference TRBV9 and TRBJ1-4, the full variable domain is DSGVTQTPKHLITATGQRVTLRCSPRSGDLSVYWYQQSLDQGLQFLIQYYNGEERAKGNILERFSAQQFPDLHSELNLSSLELGDSALYFCASSAGLSTGTNEKLFFGSGTQLSVL.

The rearrangement joins TRBV6-1 to TRBJ2-2, with D possibly being TRBD2 (6 bases). V was trimmed by 5 bases and J by 8 bases, leaving 18 bases between them. The CDR3 loop spans 15 amino acids. Germline V gene lookup returns CDR1 MNHNS and CDR2 SASEGT. The CDR3 loop reads CASSPGELAIGELFF. The CDR3 bases are TGTGCCAGCAGTCCCGGAGAACTAGCTATAGGGGAGCTGTTTTTT.

This clone showed up just a few times. V is TRBV6-5 and J is TRBJ1-1, with TRBD1 as a possible D gene (6 bases). Germline assignment: CDR1 MNHEY and CDR2 SVGAGI. The CDR3 has 12 residues. Trimming removed 7 bases at V and 6 bases at J, with 12 bases between. The CDR3 DNA sequence: TGTGCCAGCACAGGGGTTAAGGCTGAAGCTTTCTTT. Its protein is CASTGVKAEAFF.

The rearrangement joins TRBV6-5 to TRBJ2-7; TRBD1 might be the D (6 bases). The CDR3 consists of 13 residues. CDR1 MNHEY and CDR2 SVGAGI come from the germline V gene. Trimming removed 5 bases at V and 2 bases at J, with 10 bases between. The CDR3 spells CASSTGLAYEQYF. CDR3 in DNA: TGTGCCAGCAGTACAGGGCTGGCCTACGAGCAGTACTTC.

The rearrangement links TRBV29-1 to TRBJ2-5; 8 positions match TRBD1. Trimming took 2 bases from V and 3 from J; bases not matched to a gene: 2. Per germline, CDR1 SQVTM and CDR2 ANQGSEA. CDR3 length: 13 residues. CDR3 DNA: TGCAGCGTTGAACCGACAGGGGAAGAGACCCAGTACTTC. This translates into CSVEPTGEETQYF.

The table lists this clone with a few counts. The chain links TRBV4-2 to TRBJ2-1, with a possible D match to TRBD2 (6 bases). The CDR3 has 13 amino acids. Trimming shortened V by 4 bases and J by 6 bases, and 10 bases separated the two germline ends. Germline V gene sequence: CDR1 LGHNA, CDR2 YNFKEQ. CDR3 coding DNA: TGTGCCAGCAGCCTTATCGGGGGCAATGAGCAGTTCTTC. This codes for CASSLIGGNEQFF.

The chain uses TRBV19 and TRBJ2-2; 7 nucleotides agree with TRBD2. CDR1 and CDR2 from the germline V gene are LNHDA and SQIVND (reference sequence). Trimming cost V 10 bases and J 3 bases; bases outside gene matches: 8. The CDR3 has 14 residues. This CDR3 is CATSAGLYTGELFF. In DNA form, the CDR3 reads TGTGCCACTTCAGCGGGACTCTACACCGGGGAGCTGTTTTTT.

The chain is built from TRBV5-1 and TRBJ2-5; 9 bases are shared with TRBD1. Judging by the DNA end, TRBJ2-7 fits better; the J call may be wrong. There are 14 residues in the CDR3. Per the germline V gene, CDR1 is SGHRS and CDR2 is YFSETQ. The CDR3 region has the DNA TGCGCCAGCAGCAAGGACAGGGGAGACTACGAGCAGTACTTC. As protein: CASSKDRGDYEQYF.

This clone was seen only a few times. The rearrangement links TRBV28 to TRBJ2-3; 9 positions agree with TRBD2. This CDR3 has 16 residues. Germline V gives CDR1 MDHEN, CDR2 SYDVKM. Trimming cost V 5 bases and J 2 bases; bases outside gene matches: 8. CDR3 DNA sequence: TGTGCCAGCAGTGGCGGGGTAGCGGGAGACACAGATACGCAGTATTTT. Its translation is CASSGGVAGDTDTQYF.

This chain connects TRBV27 to TRBJ2-5; D gene uncertain. Deletions cut 0 bases from V and 0 bases from J, with 8 bases between. The CDR3 has 15 residues. CDR1 is MNHEY, CDR2 SMNVEV, per germline (reference sequence). CDR3 loop: CASSLSNRDQETQYF. CDR3 DNA: TGTGCCAGCAGTTTATCGAATAGGGACCAAGAGACCCAGTACTTC.

The V gene is TRBV6-1, the J gene TRBJ2-3; D remains ambiguous. The V gene's germline CDR1 is MNHNS and CDR2 SASEGT. The CDR3 has 12 amino acids. Trimming took 8 bases from V and 4 from J, leaving 10 bases between them. The CDR3 sequence: CASGLSADTQYF. In DNA form, the CDR3 reads TGTGCCAGCGGGCTATCCGCAGATACGCAGTATTTT.

The V call is TRBV28, the J call TRBJ2-5, with 9 positions matching TRBD1. The DNA end is more similar to TRBJ2-7, so the J call may be wrong. The CDR3 is made up of 15 amino acids. Germline lookup yields CDR1 MDHEN and CDR2 SYDVKM. The CDR3 region has the DNA TGTGCCAGCAGTTTTTCGGAGCGACAGGGGGACGAGCAGTACTTC. Its translation is CASSFSERQGDEQYF.

The chain has TRBV5-1 and TRBJ1-2; no clear D. There are 12 residues in the CDR3. Trimming cost V 0 bases and J 8 bases, with 8 bases left between them. Germline V gene data show CDR1 as SGHRS and CDR2 as YFSETQ. The CDR3 spells CASSLGTEGYTF. CDR3 bases: TGCGCCAGCAGCTTGGGGACGGAGGGCTACACCTTC.

CDR3: CASSLEGQVYEQYF. The CDR3 DNA sequence: TGTGCCAGCAGCTTAGAAGGACAGGTCTACGAGCAGTACTTC. V gene TRBV13 combines with J gene TRBJ2-7, with TRBD1 identical over 7 bases. V trimming: 1 base; J trimming: 3 bases; junction bases outside the gene matches: 3. The germline V gene encodes CDR1 PRHDT and CDR2 FYEKMQ (reference sequence). CDR3 length equals 14 residues. The full variable domain, with the rest looked up from reference TRBV13 and TRBJ2-7, is AAGVIQSPRHLIKEKRETATLKCYPIPRHDTVYWYQQGPGQDPQFLISFYEKMQSDKGSIPDRFSAQQFSDYHSELNMSSLELGDSALYFCASSLEGQVYEQYFGPGTRLTVT.

This chain links TRBV27 with TRBJ2-7; D might be TRBD1 or TRBD2, each matching 6 bases. The CDR3 loop spans 15 amino acids. Germline CDR1 and CDR2: MNHEY and SMNVEV (reference sequence). V was pared by 7 bases and J by 3 bases, with 19 bases between. The CDR3 DNA follows: TGTGCCAGCACCCTTTCGGGGGCCCTGGGCTACGAGCAGTACTTC. This gives the protein CASTLSGALGYEQYF.